Listed below are T cell receptor beta chains from one sample, sequenced in a study of blood T cells in healthy people across ages. Via MiXCR, TCRdb re-called the 5' RACE reads, giving one row per CDR3 protein. This sample has about 830,000 distinct CDR3 sequences, with roughly 60% found just once. The sequencing input was blood. The receptors originated from a man aged 30 to 39 in good health. Both conserved end residues are part of each CDR3. The D gene is left open where the match is weak. Size tells how often a clone was seen (once, few, many) or the class of an expanded clone, and some rows leave it out.

d_gene,j_gene,abundance,v_gene,CDR3nt,CDR3aa
-,TRBJ1-6,few,TRBV7-2,TGTGCCAGCAGCTCCGGGGCCGGCGGTTCACCCCTCCACTTT,CASSSGAGGSPLHF
TRBD1,TRBJ2-5,-,TRBV6-1,TGTGCCAGCATACTAAACAGGGGGGAGACCCAGTACTTC,CASILNRGETQYF
TRBD2,TRBJ2-7,-,TRBV6-1,TGTGCCAGCAGTGCGCGGGGGGTCACCACCTACGAGCAGTACTTC,CASSARGVTTYEQYF
-,TRBJ1-1,few,TRBV2,TGTGCCAGCAGGGGGCCGAACACTGAAGCTTTCTTT,CASRGPNTEAFF
TRBD2,TRBJ2-7,-,TRBV11-2,TGTGCCAGCAGCTCCCTCAGGACTAGCGGGTTTTACTACGAGCAGTACTTC,CASSSLRTSGFYYEQYF
-,TRBJ1-2,few,TRBV20-1,TGCAGTGCTAGATTCCCCGCAGTTGTCGGCTACACCTTC,CSARFPAVVGYTF
TRBD1,TRBJ2-1,few,TRBV27,TGTGCCAGCAGTTTACTCGACAGGGGCCCCTACAATGAGCAGTTCTTC,CASSLLDRGPYNEQFF
-,TRBJ2-7,few,TRBV29-1,TGCAGCGTTGATGCGGTGGGGAACGAGCAGTACTTC,CSVDAVGNEQYF
-,TRBJ1-5,-,TRBV7-9,TGTGCCAGCAGCTGGAAAGGGCAGCCCCAGCATTTT,CASSWKGQPQHF
-,TRBJ1-4,few,TRBV29-1,TGCAGCGTTGAAGATCCCATAGAGGAGGGACCGAATGAAAAACTGTTTTTT,CSVEDPIEEGPNEKLFF
TRBD1,TRBJ2-2,-,TRBV4-2,TGTGCCAGCAGCCCGACGGACAGGGTGGACACCGGGGAGCTGTTTTTT,CASSPTDRVDTGELFF
TRBD2,TRBJ2-1,-,TRBV10-3,TGTGCCATCAGTGAGTCGGATCTAGCGGGGGGGCACAATGAGCAGTTCTTC,CAISESDLAGGHNEQFF
-,TRBJ2-7,many,TRBV6-5,TGTGCCAGCAGTTCGACCGGGGGCGAGCAGTACTTC,CASSSTGGEQYF
-,TRBJ2-7,-,TRBV7-2,TGTGCCAGCAGCGCCCGGGACTGGTCCGAGCAGTACTTC,CASSARDWSEQYF
-,TRBJ2-5,-,TRBV20-1,TGCAGTGCTAGAGATGGGCAGCGGGAGACCCAGTACTTC,CSARDGQRETQYF
-,TRBJ2-1,few,TRBV3-1,TGTGCCAGTAGCCAATCCGCATATGAGCAGTTCTTC,CASSQSAYEQFF
TRBD1,TRBJ2-1,few,TRBV6-4,TGTGCCAGCAGTGACACAGGGGGACGGAATGAGCAGTTCTTC,CASSDTGGRNEQFF
-,TRBJ2-4,-,TRBV6-2/TRBV6-3,TGTGCCAGCAGAACAGGGGAGGTCAAAAACATTCAGTACTTC,CASRTGEVKNIQYF
TRBD1,TRBJ2-7,-,TRBV28,TGTGCCAGCAGGCCGGGACAGGGGGAATGGTACGAGCAGTACTTC,CASRPGQGEWYEQYF
TRBD2,TRBJ2-3,few,TRBV20-1,TGCAGTGTTCCTGGACTAGCGGGGGGGGGGACAGATACGCAGTATTTT,CSVPGLAGGGTDTQYF
-,TRBJ2-1,-,TRBV7-9,TGTGCCAGCAGCTTAGAACTTCTAGAATCAGGCAATGAGCAGTTCTTC,CASSLELLESGNEQFF
-,TRBJ1-2,-,TRBV20-1,TGCAGTGCTAGTCAAGTGGGGTTTGACTATGGCTACACCTTC,CSASQVGFDYGYTF
TRBD2,TRBJ2-1,few,TRBV4-2,TGTGCCAGCAGCCCTGGGGGGGGAAATGGGCAGTTCTTC,CASSPGGGNGQFF
-,TRBJ2-1,-,TRBV7-9,TGTGCCAGCAGCTTCCAAAGGGACATCTTTGCGCCTGAGCAGTTCTTC,CASSFQRDIFAPEQFF
-,TRBJ2-1,-,TRBV5-1,TGCGCCAGCAGCCGGGGTGAGGTAGTTGGGACACTCGCCTACAATGAGCAGTTCTTC,CASSRGEVVGTLAYNEQFF
TRBD2,TRBJ2-3,-,TRBV3-1,TGTGCCAGCAGCCCCAATGCGGGGGGTACGCAGTATTTT,CASSPNAGGTQYF
-,TRBJ2-4,once,TRBV20-1,TGCAGTGCCGGGGGTCAATTAAACATTCAGTACTTC,CSAGGQLNIQYF
-,TRBJ1-2,-,TRBV28,TGTGCCAGCAGACGCGCGGGCAGGGAAAGGTATGGCTACACCTTC,CASRRAGRERYGYTF
TRBD1,TRBJ2-2,-,TRBV29-1,TGCAGCGTTGACCCAGGGGGCCCAAACACCGGGGAGCTGTTTTTT,CSVDPGGPNTGELFF
TRBD2,TRBJ2-6,few,TRBV10-3,TGTGCCGCAACTAGCGGGGGCAACGTCCTGACTTTC,CAATSGGNVLTF
TRBD2,TRBJ2-2,-,TRBV4-2,TGTGCCAGCAGCCAAGCCGCCGGGACTAGGTTCGCCGGGGAGCTGTTTTTT,CASSQAAGTRFAGELFF
-,TRBJ2-7,-,TRBV12-3/TRBV12-4,TGTGCCAGCGGGACAATAGACTACGAGCAGTACTTC,CASGTIDYEQYF
TRBD1,TRBJ2-1,-,TRBV7-2,TGTGCCAGCAGCTTAGGGGACAGGGTGGAGCAGTTCTTC,CASSLGDRVEQFF
TRBD1,TRBJ2-3,-,TRBV7-2,TGTGCCAGCAGCTTAGCCCGGGACAGCCCTACGCAGTATTTT,CASSLARDSPTQYF
TRBD2,TRBJ2-7,-,TRBV4-2,TGTGCCAGCAGCCAAACCGCTAGCGGGATAGCCTACGAGCAGTACTTC,CASSQTASGIAYEQYF
-,TRBJ2-3,once,TRBV12-3/TRBV12-4,TGTGCCAGCAGCCCGGAGCCGCAAGTCATCGGGGGTACGCAGTATTTT,CASSPEPQVIGGTQYF
-,TRBJ2-5,few,TRBV7-7,TGTGCCAGCAGCTTAGACCAATGGGGGACCCAGTACTTC,CASSLDQWGTQYF
-,TRBJ2-7,-,TRBV7-2,TGTGCCAGCAGCCACGACGGCGGGGCCATCCTCGAGCAGTACTTC,CASSHDGGAILEQYF
-,TRBJ2-3,many,TRBV4-3,TGCGCCAGCAGCCAAGATTGGGCCAGAGCGAATACGCAGTATTTT,CASSQDWARANTQYF
-,TRBJ2-5,-,TRBV3-1,TGTGCCAGCAGCCAAGTCCCCGAGGGGACCCAGTACTTC,CASSQVPEGTQYF
TRBD1,TRBJ1-2,few,TRBV5-1,TGCGCCAGCAGCAGAGAGGACAGGGCCTATGGCTACACCTTC,CASSREDRAYGYTF
-,TRBJ2-2,-,TRBV29-1,TGCAGCGGAGGTGGCTACACCGGGGAGCTGTTTTTT,CSGGGYTGELFF
TRBD1,TRBJ2-1,few,TRBV7-2,TGTGCCAGCAGCTCGCAGGGGGAGTTCTTC,CASSSQGEFF
-,TRBJ2-7,-,TRBV7-2,TGTGCCAGCAGACCGACAGGTATCCACGAGCAGTACTTC,CASRPTGIHEQYF
-,TRBJ2-6,-,TRBV7-6,TGTGCCAGCAGCCGGCCAGCGGTGTCTGGGGCCAACGTCCTGACTTTC,CASSRPAVSGANVLTF
TRBD2,TRBJ2-5,-,TRBV15,TGTGCCACTAGACTAGCGGGGGATGAGACCCAGTACTTC,CATRLAGDETQYF
TRBD2,TRBJ2-3,-,TRBV4-2,TGTGCCAGCAGCCAGAGAAGCGGGGGGTTCGCAGATACGCAGTATTTT,CASSQRSGGFADTQYF